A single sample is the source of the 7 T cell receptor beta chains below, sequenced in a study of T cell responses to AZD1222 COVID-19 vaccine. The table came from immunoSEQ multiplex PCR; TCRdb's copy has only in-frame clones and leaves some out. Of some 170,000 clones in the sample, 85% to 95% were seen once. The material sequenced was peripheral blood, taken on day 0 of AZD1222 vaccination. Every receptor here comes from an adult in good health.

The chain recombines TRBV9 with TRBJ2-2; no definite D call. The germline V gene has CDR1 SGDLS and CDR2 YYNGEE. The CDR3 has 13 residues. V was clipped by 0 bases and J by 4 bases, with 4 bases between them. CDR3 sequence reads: CASSVVPTGELFF. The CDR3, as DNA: TGTGCCAGCAGCGTAGTGCCCACCGGGGAGCTGTTTTTT.

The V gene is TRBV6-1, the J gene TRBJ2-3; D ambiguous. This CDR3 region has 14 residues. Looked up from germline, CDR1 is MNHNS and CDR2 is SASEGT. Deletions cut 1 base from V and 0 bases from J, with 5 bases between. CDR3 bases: TGTGCCAGCAGTGAAGATTGGAGCACAGATACGCAGTATTTT. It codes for CASSEDWSTDTQYF.

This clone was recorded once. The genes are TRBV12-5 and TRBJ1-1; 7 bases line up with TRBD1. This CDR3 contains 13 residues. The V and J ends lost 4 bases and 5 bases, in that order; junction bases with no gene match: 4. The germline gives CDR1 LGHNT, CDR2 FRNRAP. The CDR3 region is CASGYRGGTEAFF. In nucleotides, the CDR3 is TGTGCTAGTGGTTACAGGGGCGGGACTGAAGCTTTCTTT.

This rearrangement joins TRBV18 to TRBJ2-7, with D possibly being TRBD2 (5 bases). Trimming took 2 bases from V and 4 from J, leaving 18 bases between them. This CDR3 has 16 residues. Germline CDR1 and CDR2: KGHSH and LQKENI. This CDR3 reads CASSPRFGQLGYEQYF. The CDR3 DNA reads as TGTGCCAGCTCACCAAGGTTTGGTCAACTAGGGTACGAGCAGTACTTC.

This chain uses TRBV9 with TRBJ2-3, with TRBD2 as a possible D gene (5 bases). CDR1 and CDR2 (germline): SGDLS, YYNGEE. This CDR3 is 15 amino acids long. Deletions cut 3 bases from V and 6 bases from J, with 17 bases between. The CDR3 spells CASSGGLSPPDTQYF. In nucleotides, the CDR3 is TGTGCCAGCAGCGGCGGGCTTTCCCCCCCGGATACGCAGTATTTT.

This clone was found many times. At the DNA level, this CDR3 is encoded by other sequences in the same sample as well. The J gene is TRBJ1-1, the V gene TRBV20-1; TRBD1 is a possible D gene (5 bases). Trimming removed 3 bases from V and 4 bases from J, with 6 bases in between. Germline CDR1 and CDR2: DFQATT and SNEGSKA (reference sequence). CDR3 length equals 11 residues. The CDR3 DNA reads TGCAGTGCTAGCAGGGTCACTGAAGCTTTCTTT. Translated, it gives CSASRVTEAFF.

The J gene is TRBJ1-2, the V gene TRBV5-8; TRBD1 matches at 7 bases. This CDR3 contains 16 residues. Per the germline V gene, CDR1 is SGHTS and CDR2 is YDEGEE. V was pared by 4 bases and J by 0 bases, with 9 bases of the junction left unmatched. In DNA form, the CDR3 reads TGTGCCAGCAGCCGACAGGGCCAAAATCCTAACTATGGCTACACCTTC. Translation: CASSRQGQNPNYGYTF.